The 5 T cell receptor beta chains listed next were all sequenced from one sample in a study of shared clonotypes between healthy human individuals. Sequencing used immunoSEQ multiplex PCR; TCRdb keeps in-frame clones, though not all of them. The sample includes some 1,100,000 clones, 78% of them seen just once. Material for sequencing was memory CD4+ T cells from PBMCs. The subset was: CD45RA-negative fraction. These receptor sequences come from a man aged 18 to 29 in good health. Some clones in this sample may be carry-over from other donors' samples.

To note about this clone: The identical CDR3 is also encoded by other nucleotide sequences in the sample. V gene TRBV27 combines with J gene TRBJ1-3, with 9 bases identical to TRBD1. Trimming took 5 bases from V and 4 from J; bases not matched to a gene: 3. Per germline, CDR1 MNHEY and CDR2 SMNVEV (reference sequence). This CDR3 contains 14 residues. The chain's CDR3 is CASSRTGEGNTIYF. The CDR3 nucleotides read TGTGCCAGCAGTCGGACAGGGGAAGGAAACACCATATATTTT.

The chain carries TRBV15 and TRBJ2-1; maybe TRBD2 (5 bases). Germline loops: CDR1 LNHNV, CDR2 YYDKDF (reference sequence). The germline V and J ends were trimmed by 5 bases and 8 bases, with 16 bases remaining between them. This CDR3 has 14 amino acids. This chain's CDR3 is CATSWRLGIDEQFF. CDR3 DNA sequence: TGTGCCACCAGCTGGAGGTTAGGGATCGATGAGCAGTTCTTC.

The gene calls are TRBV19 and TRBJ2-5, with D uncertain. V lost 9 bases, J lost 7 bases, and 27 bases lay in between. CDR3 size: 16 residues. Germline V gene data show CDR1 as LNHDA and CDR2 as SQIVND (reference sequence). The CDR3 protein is CASTPTGSSIRWTQYF. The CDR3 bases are TGTGCCAGCACCCCTACCGGGTCCTCCATTCGGTGGACCCAGTACTTC.

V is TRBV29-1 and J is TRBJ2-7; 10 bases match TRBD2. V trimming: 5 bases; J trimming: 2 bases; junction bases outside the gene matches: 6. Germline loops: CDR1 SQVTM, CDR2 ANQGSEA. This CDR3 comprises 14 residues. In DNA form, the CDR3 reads TGCAGCGTTACTAGAGCGGGAGGGCCCTACGAGCAGTACTTC. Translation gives CSVTRAGGPYEQYF.

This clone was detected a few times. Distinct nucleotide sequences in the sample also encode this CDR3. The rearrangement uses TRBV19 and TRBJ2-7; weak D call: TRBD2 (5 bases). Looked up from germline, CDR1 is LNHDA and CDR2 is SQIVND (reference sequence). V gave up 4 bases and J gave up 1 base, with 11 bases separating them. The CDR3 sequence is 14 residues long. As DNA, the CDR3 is TGTGCCAGTAGTACAGGAGGCGTTTCCTACGAGCAGTACTTC. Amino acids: CASSTGGVSYEQYF.